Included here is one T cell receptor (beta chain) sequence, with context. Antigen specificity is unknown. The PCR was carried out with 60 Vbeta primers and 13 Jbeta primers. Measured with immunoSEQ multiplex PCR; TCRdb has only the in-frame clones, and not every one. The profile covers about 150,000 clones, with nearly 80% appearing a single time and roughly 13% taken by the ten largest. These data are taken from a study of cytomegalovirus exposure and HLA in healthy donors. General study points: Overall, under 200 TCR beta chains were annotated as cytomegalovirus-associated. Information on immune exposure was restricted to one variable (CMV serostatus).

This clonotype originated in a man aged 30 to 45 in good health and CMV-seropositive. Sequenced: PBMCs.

The CDR3 protein is CASSQDSLLGTFTPGLYEQYF. In nucleotides, the CDR3 is TGCGCCAGCAGCCAAGATTCGCTATTGGGGACATTTACACCAGGGCTCTACGAGCAGTACTTC. The chain recombines TRBV4-1 with TRBJ2-7, with TRBD1 as a possible D gene (6 bases). This CDR3 has 21 residues. CDR1 MGHRA and CDR2 YSYEKL come from the germline V gene. Trimming removed 0 bases from V and 3 bases from J, with 30 bases in between.